The clone carrying this T cell receptor beta chain was observed many times. Its cognate antigen is unknown. In TCRdb, the multiplex PCR reads were re-called with MiXCR into one record per CDR3 protein. The sample carries 100,000 or so distinct CDR3 sequences, 21% recorded once. In germline, CDR1 is MNHNY, CDR2 SVGAGI (reference sequence). This CDR3 has 20 amino acids. V gave up 0 bases and J gave up 0 bases, with 18 bases separating them. The lymph nodes were axillary draining lymph nodes from breast cancer patients. This sample is drawn from a study of breast tumors, draining lymph nodes, adjacent tissues. General study results and limits: Most tumor T cells seemingly derive from lymph node, then expand in tumor. Tumor TCR diversity was below lymph nodes but above nontumor tissue. Luminal-like breast cancer showed significantly greater tumor-nontumor repertoire similarity than basal-like breast cancer did. Data only fit, rather than demonstrated, lymph node origin of most tumor T cells.

This chain joins TRBV6-6 and TRBJ1-6; tentatively, D is TRBD1 (5 bases). The sequenced sample was axillary lymph node tissue. The TCR originated in a female donor with breast cancer. Some clones in this sample may be carry-over from other donors' samples. CDR3 nucleotide sequence: TGTGCCAGCAGTTACTCGGGGCAAGGAGAAGCAAGCTCCTATAATTCACCCCTCCACTTT. It codes for CASSYSGQGEASSYNSPLHF.